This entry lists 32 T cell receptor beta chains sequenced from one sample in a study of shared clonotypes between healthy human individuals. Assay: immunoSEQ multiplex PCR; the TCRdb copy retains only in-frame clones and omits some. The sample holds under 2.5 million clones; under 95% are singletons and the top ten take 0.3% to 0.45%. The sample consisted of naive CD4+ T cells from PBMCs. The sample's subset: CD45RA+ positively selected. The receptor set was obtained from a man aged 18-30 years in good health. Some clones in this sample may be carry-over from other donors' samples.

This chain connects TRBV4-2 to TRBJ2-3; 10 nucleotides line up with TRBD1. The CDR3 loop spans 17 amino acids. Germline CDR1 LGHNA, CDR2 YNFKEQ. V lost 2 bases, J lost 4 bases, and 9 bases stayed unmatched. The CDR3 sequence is CASSQTSGTGAADTQYF. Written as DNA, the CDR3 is TGTGCCAGCAGCCAAACATCCGGGACAGGGGCTGCAGATACGCAGTATTTT.

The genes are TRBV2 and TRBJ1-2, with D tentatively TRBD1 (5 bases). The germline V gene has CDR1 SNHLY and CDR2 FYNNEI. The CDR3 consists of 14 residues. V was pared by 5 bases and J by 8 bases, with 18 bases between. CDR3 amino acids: CASSIGGTPRGYTF. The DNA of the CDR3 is TGTGCCAGCAGTATTGGAGGGACCCCGCGAGGCTACACCTTC.

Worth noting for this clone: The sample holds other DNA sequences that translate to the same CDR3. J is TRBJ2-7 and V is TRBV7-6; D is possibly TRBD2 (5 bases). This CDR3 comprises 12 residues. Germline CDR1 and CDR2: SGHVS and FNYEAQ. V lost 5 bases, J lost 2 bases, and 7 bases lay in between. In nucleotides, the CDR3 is TGTGCCAGCAGCCCCGGGGCCTACGAGCAGTACTTC. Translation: CASSPGAYEQYF.

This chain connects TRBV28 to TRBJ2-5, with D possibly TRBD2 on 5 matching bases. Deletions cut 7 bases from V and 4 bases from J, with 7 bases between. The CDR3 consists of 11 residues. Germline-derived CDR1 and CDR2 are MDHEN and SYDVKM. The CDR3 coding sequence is TGTGCCAGCAACGCGGGAGAGACCCAGTACTTC. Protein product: CASNAGETQYF.

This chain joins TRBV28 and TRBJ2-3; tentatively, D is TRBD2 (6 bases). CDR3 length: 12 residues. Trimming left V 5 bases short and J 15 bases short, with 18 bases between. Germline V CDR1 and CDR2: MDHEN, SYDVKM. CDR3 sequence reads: CASSPRDLSYYF. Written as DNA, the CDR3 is TGTGCCAGCAGTCCGCGGGACCTCTCGTACTATTTT.

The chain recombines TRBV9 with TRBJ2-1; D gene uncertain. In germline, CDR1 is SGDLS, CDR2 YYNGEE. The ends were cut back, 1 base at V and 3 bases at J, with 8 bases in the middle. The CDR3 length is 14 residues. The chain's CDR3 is CASSVRPNYNEQFF. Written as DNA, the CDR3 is TGTGCCAGCAGCGTAAGGCCTAACTACAATGAGCAGTTCTTC.

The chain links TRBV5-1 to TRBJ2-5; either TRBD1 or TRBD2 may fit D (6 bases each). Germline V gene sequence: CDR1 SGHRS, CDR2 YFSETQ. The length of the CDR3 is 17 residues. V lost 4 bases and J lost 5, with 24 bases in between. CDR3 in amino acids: CASSVQPGLQGRETQYF. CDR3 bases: TGCGCCAGCAGCGTCCAACCGGGACTCCAGGGGAGGGAGACCCAGTACTTC.

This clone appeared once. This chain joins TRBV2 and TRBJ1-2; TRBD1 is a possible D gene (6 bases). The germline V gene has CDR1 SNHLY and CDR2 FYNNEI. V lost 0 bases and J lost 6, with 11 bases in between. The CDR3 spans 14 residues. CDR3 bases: TGTGCCAGCAGTGAAGCGGACAGCCTGGATGGCTACACCTTC. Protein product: CASSEADSLDGYTF. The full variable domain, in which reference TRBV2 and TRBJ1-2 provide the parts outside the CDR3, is EPEVTQTPSHQVTQMGQEVILRCVPISNHLYFYWYRQILGQKVEFLVSFYNNEISEKSEIFDDQFSVERPDGSNFTLKIRSTKLEDSAMYFCASSEADSLDGYTFGSGTRLTVV.

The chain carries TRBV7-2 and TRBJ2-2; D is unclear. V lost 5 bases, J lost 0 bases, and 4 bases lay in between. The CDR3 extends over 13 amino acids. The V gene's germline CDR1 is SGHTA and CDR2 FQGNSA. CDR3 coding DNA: TGTGCCAGCAGCACTTCGAACACCGGGGAGCTGTTTTTT. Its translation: CASSTSNTGELFF.

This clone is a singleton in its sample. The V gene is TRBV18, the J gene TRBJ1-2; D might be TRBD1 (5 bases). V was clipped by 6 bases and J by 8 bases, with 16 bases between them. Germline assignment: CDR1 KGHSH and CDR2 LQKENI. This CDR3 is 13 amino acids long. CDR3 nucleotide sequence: TGTGCCAGCTCCTCGATAGACAGAACCGGCTACACCTTC. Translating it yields CASSSIDRTGYTF.

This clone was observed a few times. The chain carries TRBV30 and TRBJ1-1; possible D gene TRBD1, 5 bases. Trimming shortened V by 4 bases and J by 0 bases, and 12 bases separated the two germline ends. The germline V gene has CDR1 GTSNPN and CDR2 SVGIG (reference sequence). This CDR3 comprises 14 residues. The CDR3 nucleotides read TGTGCCTGGACGGTGGGGCGCATGAACACTGAAGCTTTCTTT. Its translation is CAWTVGRMNTEAFF. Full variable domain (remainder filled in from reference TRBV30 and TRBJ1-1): SQTIHQWPATLVQPVGSPLSLECTVEGTSNPNLYWYRQAAGRGLQLLFYSVGIGQISSEVPQNLSASRPQDRQFILSSKKLLLSDSGFYLCAWTVGRMNTEAFFGQGTRLTVV.

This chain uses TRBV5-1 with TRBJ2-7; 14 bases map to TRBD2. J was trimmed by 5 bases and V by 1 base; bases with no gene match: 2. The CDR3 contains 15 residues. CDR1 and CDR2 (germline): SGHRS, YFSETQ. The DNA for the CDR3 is TGCGCCAGCAGCTTGTTGGGACTAGCGGGAGACGAGCAGTACTTC. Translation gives CASSLLGLAGDEQYF. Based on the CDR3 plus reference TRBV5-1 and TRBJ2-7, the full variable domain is KAGVTQTPRYLIKTRGQQVTLSCSPISGHRSVSWYQQTPGQGLQFLFEYFSETQRNKGNFPGRFSGRQFSNSRSEMNVSTLELGDSALYLCASSLLGLAGDEQYFGPGTRLTVT.

CDR3 nucleotide sequence: TGTGCCAGCAGCCAGCGGGGCGGACTAGCGGTGTCCTACAATGAGCAGTTCTTC. Residues: CASSQRGGLAVSYNEQFF. The chain combines TRBV4-2 with TRBJ2-1; 10 bases map to TRBD2. Germline V gene data show CDR1 as LGHNA and CDR2 as YNFKEQ. This CDR3 contains 18 residues. V trimming: 3 bases; J trimming: 1 base; junction bases outside the gene matches: 9.

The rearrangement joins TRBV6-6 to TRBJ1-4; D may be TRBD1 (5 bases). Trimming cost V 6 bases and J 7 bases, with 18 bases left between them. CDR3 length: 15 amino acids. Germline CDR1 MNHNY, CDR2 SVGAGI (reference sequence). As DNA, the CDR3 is TGTGCCAGCAGCCCTCGGGACGGCGGGACTGAAAAACTGTTTTTT. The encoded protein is CASSPRDGGTEKLFF.

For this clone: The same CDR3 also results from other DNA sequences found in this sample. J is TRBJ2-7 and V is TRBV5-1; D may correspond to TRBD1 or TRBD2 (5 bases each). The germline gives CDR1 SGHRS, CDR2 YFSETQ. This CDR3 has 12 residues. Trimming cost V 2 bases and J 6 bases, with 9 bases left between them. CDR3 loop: CASSLGTGEQYF. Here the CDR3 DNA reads TGCGCCAGCAGCTTAGGGACGGGCGAGCAGTACTTC. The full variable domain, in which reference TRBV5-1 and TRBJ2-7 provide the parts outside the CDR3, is KAGVTQTPRYLIKTRGQQVTLSCSPISGHRSVSWYQQTPGQGLQFLFEYFSETQRNKGNFPGRFSGRQFSNSRSEMNVSTLELGDSALYLCASSLGTGEQYFGPGTRLTVT.

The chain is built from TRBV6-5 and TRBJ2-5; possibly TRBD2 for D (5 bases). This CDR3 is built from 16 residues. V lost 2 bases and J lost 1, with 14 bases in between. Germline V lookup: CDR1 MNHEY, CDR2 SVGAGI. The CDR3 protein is CASSYEGHLTQETQYF. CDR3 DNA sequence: TGTGCCAGCAGTTACGAGGGTCATTTGACCCAAGAGACCCAGTACTTC.

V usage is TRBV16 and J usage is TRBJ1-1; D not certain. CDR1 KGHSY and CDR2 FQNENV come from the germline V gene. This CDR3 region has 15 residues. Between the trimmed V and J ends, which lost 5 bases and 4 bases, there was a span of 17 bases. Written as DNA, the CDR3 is TGTGCCAGCAGCGCAACCTCCGGGTTGGGCACTGAAGCTTTCTTT. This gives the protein CASSATSGLGTEAFF. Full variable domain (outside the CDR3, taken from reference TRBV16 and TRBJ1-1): GEEVAQTPKHLVRGEGQKAKLYCAPIKGHSYVFWYQQVLKNEFKFLISFQNENVFDETGMPKERFSAKCLPNSPCSLEIQATKLEDSAVYFCASSATSGLGTEAFFGQGTRLTVV.

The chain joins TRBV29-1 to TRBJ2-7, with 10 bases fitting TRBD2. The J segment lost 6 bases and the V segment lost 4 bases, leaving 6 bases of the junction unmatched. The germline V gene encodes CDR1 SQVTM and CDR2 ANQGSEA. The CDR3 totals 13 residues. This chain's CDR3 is CSVGLAGVGEQYF. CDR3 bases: TGCAGCGTTGGGCTAGCGGGAGTTGGCGAGCAGTACTTC.

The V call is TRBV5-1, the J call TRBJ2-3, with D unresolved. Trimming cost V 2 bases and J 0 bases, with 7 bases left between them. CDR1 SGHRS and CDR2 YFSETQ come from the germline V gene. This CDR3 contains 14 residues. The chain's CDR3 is CASSFPESTDTQYF. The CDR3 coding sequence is TGCGCCAGCAGCTTCCCCGAAAGCACAGATACGCAGTATTTT.

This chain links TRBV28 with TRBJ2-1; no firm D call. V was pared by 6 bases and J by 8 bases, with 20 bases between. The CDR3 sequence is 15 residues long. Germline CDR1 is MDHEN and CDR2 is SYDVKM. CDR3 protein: CASSQVVYSMDEQFF. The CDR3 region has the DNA TGTGCCAGCAGCCAAGTCGTCTACTCGATGGATGAGCAGTTCTTC.

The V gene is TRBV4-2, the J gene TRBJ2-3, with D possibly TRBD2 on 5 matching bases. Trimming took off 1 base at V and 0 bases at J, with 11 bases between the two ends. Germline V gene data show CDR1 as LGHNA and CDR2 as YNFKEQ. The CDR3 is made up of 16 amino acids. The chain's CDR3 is CASSQAGFLSTDTQYF. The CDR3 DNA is TGTGCCAGCAGCCAAGCGGGGTTTTTGAGCACAGATACGCAGTATTTT.

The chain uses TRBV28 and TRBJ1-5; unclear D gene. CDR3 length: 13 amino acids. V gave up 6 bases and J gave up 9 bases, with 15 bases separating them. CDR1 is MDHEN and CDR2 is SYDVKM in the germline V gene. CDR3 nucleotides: TGTGCCAGCAGCTCCGACCCCGCACGGCCCCAGCATTTT. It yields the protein CASSSDPARPQHF.

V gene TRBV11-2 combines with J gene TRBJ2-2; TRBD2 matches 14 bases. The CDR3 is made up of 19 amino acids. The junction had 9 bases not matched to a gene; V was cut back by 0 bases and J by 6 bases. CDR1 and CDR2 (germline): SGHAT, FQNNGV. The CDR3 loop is CASSLEYLGLAGEAGELFF. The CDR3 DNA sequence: TGTGCCAGCAGCTTAGAATATTTGGGACTAGCGGGAGAGGCCGGGGAGCTGTTTTTT.

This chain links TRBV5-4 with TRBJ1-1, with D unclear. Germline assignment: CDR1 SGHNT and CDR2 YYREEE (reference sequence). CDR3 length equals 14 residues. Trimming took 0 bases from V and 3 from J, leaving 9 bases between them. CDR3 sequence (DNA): TGTGCCAGCAGCTTGGTGCAGGCGGACACTGAAGCTTTCTTT. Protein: CASSLVQADTEAFF.

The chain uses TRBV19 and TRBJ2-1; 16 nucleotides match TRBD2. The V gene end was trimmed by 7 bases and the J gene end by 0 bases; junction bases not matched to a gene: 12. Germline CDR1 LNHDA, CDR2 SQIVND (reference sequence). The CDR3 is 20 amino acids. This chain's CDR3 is CASNPPRGLAGGSSYNEQFF. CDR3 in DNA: TGTGCCAGTAACCCTCCGAGGGGACTAGCGGGAGGGAGCTCCTACAATGAGCAGTTCTTC.

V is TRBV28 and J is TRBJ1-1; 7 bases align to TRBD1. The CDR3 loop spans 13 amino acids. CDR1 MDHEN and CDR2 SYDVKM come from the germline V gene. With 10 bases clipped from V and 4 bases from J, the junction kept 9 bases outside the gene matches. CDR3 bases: TGTGCCACCTTCCGACAGGGTGGCACTGAAGCTTTCTTT. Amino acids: CATFRQGGTEAFF.

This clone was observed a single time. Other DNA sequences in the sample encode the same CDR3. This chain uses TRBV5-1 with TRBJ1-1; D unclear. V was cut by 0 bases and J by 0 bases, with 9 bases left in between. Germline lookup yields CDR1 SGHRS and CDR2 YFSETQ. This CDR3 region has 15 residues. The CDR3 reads CASSLGVPVNTEAFF. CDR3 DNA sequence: TGCGCCAGCAGCTTGGGGGTTCCAGTGAACACTGAAGCTTTCTTT.

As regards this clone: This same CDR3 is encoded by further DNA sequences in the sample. This chain's CDR3 is CASSLGGNTEAFF. In DNA form, the CDR3 reads TGTGCCAGCAGTTTAGGCGGGAACACTGAAGCTTTCTTT. V and J are TRBV27 and TRBJ1-1; D is ambiguous. Trimming took 2 bases from V and 1 from J, leaving 5 bases between them. Germline-derived CDR1 and CDR2 are MNHEY and SMNVEV (reference sequence). The CDR3 spans 13 residues.

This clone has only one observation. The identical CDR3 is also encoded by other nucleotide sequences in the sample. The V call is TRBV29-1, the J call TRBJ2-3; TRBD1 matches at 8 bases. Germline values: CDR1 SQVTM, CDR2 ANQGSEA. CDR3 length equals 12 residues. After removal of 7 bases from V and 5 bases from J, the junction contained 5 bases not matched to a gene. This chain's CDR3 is CSAGQGIDTQYF. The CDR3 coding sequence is TGCAGCGCCGGACAGGGAATAGATACGCAGTATTTT.

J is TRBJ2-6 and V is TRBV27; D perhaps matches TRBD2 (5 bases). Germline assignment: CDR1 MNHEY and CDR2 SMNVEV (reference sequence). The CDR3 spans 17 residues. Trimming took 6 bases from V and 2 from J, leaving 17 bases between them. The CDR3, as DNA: TGTGCCAGCAGGTTCCTACCACTCGGGGCTGGGGCCAACGTCCTGACTTTC. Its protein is CASRFLPLGAGANVLTF.

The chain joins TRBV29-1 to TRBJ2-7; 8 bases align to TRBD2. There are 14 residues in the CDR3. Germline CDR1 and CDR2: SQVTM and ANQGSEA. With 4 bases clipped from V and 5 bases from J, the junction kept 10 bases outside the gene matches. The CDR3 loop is CSVGLAGGSDEQYF. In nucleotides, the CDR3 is TGCAGCGTTGGGCTGGCGGGAGGTTCTGACGAGCAGTACTTC.

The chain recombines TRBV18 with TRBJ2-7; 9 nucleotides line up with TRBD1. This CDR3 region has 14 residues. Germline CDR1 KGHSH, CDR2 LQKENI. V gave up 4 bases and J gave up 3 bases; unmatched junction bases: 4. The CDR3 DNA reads TGTGCCAGCTCACAGGGGGGACAGGGCTACGAGCAGTACTTC. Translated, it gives CASSQGGQGYEQYF. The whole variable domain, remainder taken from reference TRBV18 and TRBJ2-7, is NAGVMQNPRHLVRRRGQEARLRCSPMKGHSHVYWYRQLPEEGLKFMVYLQKENIIDESGMPKERFSAEFPKEGPSILRIQQVVRGDSAAYFCASSQGGQGYEQYFGPGTRLTVT.